A single T cell receptor beta chain is shown here with its context. Its antigen is as yet unknown. These data originate in a study of CXCR3-negative and CXCR3-positive naive CD8 T cells. With UMI labels, 5' RACE was used to prepare the TRB cDNA libraries. For each CDR3 protein, TCRdb gives one entry from its re-call of the 5' RACE reads, without DNA. With roughly 63,000 distinct CDR3 sequences in the sample, the ten largest clones hold about 4.9%. Study-wide points: Naive CXCR3-positive cells had TRB CDR3s more hydrophobic than those of CXCR3-negative naive cells.

Per the germline V gene, CDR1 is LGHNA and CDR2 is YSLEER. The length of the CDR3 is 16 residues. Sequencing used naive CXCR3+ CD8+ T cells from blood. Subset given: CD45RO-CCR7+CD27+CD95- naive CD8+ T cells expressing CXCR3 (TNR3+). V usage is TRBV4-3 and J usage is TRBJ2-6. This receptor was obtained from a human donor in good health. Some clones in this sample may be carry-over from other donors' samples. CDR3: CASSQAFLGRANVLTF.